A single sample is the source of the 22 T cell receptor beta chains below, sequenced in a study of pediatric ulcerative colitis. Generated by immunoSEQ multiplex PCR, the TCRdb table keeps only in-frame clones and is missing some. The sample comprises 65,000 or so clones, less than 90% of which are singletons, and under 3.5% rests with the top ten. The sequenced sample consisted of blood. These receptors originate from a boy aged 10-17 years with severe ulcerative colitis.

The V gene is TRBV6-5, the J gene TRBJ1-1, with D uncertain. Trimming removed 6 bases at V and 4 bases at J, with 9 bases between. This CDR3 spans 12 amino acids. CDR1 and CDR2 from the germline V gene are MNHEY and SVGAGI. The CDR3 DNA is TGTGCCAGCAGCCCTACATCCACTGAAGCTTTCTTT. This translates into CASSPTSTEAFF.

This chain links TRBV30 with TRBJ1-1, with D maybe TRBD1 (5 bases). The germline V gene encodes CDR1 GTSNPN and CDR2 SVGIG (reference sequence). V shed 3 bases and J shed 0 bases, with 8 bases lying between them. The length of the CDR3 is 13 residues. CDR3 nucleotides: TGTGCCTGGAGCTACAGGCTGAACACTGAAGCTTTCTTT. This codes for CAWSYRLNTEAFF.

This clone has a handful of counts. The V call is TRBV19, the J call TRBJ1-5; D possibly corresponds to TRBD1 (6 bases). CDR3 size: 14 residues. V was clipped by 6 bases and J by 3 bases, with 12 bases between them. Per the germline V gene, CDR1 is LNHDA and CDR2 is SQIVND (reference sequence). CDR3 in DNA: TGTGCCAGTAGCCCCTCAGGGGCCAATCAGCCCCAGCATTTT. It translates to CASSPSGANQPQHF.

In its sample, this clone was seen a few times. This chain links TRBV19 with TRBJ1-5; 9 bases match TRBD1. Germline lookup yields CDR1 LNHDA and CDR2 SQIVND (reference sequence). The CDR3 spans 14 residues. The trim removed 5 bases at V and 4 bases at J, leaving 3 bases unmatched. CDR3 DNA sequence: TGTGCCAGTAGTGTCGGGACAGGGAATCAGCCCCAGCATTTT. Its protein product is CASSVGTGNQPQHF. The whole variable domain, filled in from reference TRBV19 and TRBJ1-5, reads DGGITQSPKYLFRKEGQNVTLSCEQNLNHDAMYWYRQDPGQGLRLIYYSQIVNDFQKGDIAEGYSVSREKKESFPLTVTSAQKNPTAFYLCASSVGTGNQPQHFGDGTRLSIL.

This sequence joins TRBV5-1 and TRBJ2-7, with 8 bases identical to TRBD2. The CDR3 length is 15 residues. V lost 4 bases and J lost 2; bases outside the gene matches: 8. Germline lookup yields CDR1 SGHRS and CDR2 YFSETQ. For the CDR3, the DNA is TGCGCCAGCAGCCCCGGAGCGGGAGACACCTACGAGCAGTACTTC. It is translated as CASSPGAGDTYEQYF. Full variable domain (missing parts from reference TRBV5-1 and TRBJ2-7): KAGVTQTPRYLIKTRGQQVTLSCSPISGHRSVSWYQQTPGQGLQFLFEYFSETQRNKGNFPGRFSGRQFSNSRSEMNVSTLELGDSALYLCASSPGAGDTYEQYFGPGTRLTVT.

The rearrangement links TRBV4-2 to TRBJ2-7; a weak D match, TRBD1 (5 bases). CDR3 size: 14 residues. Germline loops: CDR1 LGHNA, CDR2 YNFKEQ. The V end was cut by 1 base, the J end by 3 bases, with 10 bases between. The chain's CDR3 is CASSQGTGDYEQYF. Here the CDR3 DNA reads TGTGCCAGCAGCCAAGGAACAGGCGACTACGAGCAGTACTTC.

The CDR3 region is CASSLEDRPSGNTIYF. The CDR3 DNA follows: TGTGCCAGCAGCTTAGAGGACAGACCCTCTGGAAACACCATATATTTT. The chain has TRBV11-3 and TRBJ1-3; perhaps TRBD1 as D (6 bases). V lost 0 bases to trimming and J lost 0 bases, with 9 bases between them. The CDR3 is 16 amino acids. CDR1 is SGHNT, CDR2 YENEEA, per germline.

The chain combines TRBV14 with TRBJ2-1; TRBD2 is a possible D gene (6 bases). Trimming took 1 base from V and 4 from J, leaving 11 bases between them. Germline V gives CDR1 SGHDN, CDR2 FVKESK. CDR3 length: 15 amino acids. DNA of the CDR3: TGTGCCAGCAGCCAAGCGCATGGGGGGTACAATGAGCAGTTCTTC. It yields the protein CASSQAHGGYNEQFF.

The genes are TRBV9 and TRBJ1-2; D not certain. Trimming left V 3 bases short and J 6 bases short, with 12 bases between. CDR3 length: 13 amino acids. CDR1 is SGDLS, CDR2 YYNGEE, per germline. In DNA form, the CDR3 reads TGTGCCAGCAGCGCACCTACTCAGGATGGCTACACCTTC. It specifies CASSAPTQDGYTF.

V gene TRBV5-6 combines with J gene TRBJ2-3; TRBD1 matches 8 bases. CDR1 and CDR2 from the germline V gene are SGHDT and YYEEEE. CDR3 length: 16 residues. V dropped 5 bases and J dropped 1; count of bases not matched to a gene: 9. In DNA form, the CDR3 reads TGTGCCAGCAGGTTCACGGCAGGGGGCCGCACAGATACGCAGTATTTT. This gives the protein CASRFTAGGRTDTQYF.

The rearrangement links TRBV6-5 to TRBJ1-2, with D perhaps matching TRBD1 (6 bases). Germline CDR1 reads MNHEY; CDR2 reads SVGAGI. CDR3 size: 15 residues. With 2 bases removed from V and 2 bases from J, the gap between germline ends came to 12 bases. This chain's CDR3 is CASSYDRQANYGYTF. As DNA, the CDR3 is TGTGCCAGCAGTTACGACCGACAGGCGAACTATGGCTACACCTTC.

The CDR3, as DNA: TGTGCCAGCAGTGAAACCGGACCCGGGACTAGCTACAATGAGCAGTTCTTC. This codes for CASSETGPGTSYNEQFF. V and J are TRBV25-1 and TRBJ2-1, with 8 bases that match TRBD2. The CDR3 covers 17 residues. CDR1 and CDR2 from the germline V gene are MGHDK and SYGVNS. Germline trimming cut 2 bases from V and 3 bases from J; bases unmatched to any gene: 9. Full variable domain (missing parts from reference TRBV25-1 and TRBJ2-1): EADIYQTPRYLVIGTGKKITLECSQTMGHDKMYWYQQDPGMELHLIHYSYGVNSTEKGDLSSESTVSRIRTEHFPLTLESARPSHTSQYLCASSETGPGTSYNEQFFGPGTRLTVL.

V is TRBV5-1 and J is TRBJ2-3; TRBD2 might be the D (5 bases). The CDR3 is 14 residues long. Germline CDR1 SGHRS, CDR2 YFSETQ. V lost 0 bases and J 5 bases, leaving 10 bases between the germline ends. CDR3 loop: CASSLGPRGDTQYF. The CDR3 region has the DNA TGCGCCAGCAGCTTGGGTCCCCGGGGAGATACGCAGTATTTT.

The rearrangement joins TRBV29-1 to TRBJ2-7, with no clear D. The CDR3 is 12 residues long. The germline V gene encodes CDR1 SQVTM and CDR2 ANQGSEA. Trimming stripped 6 bases from V and 0 bases from J, with 9 bases between. This CDR3 is CSVTPNSYEQYF. CDR3 DNA sequence: TGCAGCGTAACACCCAACTCCTACGAGCAGTACTTC.

V gene TRBV14 combines with J gene TRBJ2-1, with unresolved D. Trimming took 1 base from V and 4 from J, leaving 11 bases between them. This CDR3 region has 15 residues. The germline gives CDR1 SGHDN, CDR2 FVKESK. CDR3 DNA: TGTGCCAGCAGCCAAGGACTTATAACGTACAATGAGCAGTTCTTC. It yields the protein CASSQGLITYNEQFF.

The V call is TRBV4-1, the J call TRBJ2-1, with 7 positions matching TRBD2. CDR3 size: 17 residues. Germline V CDR1 and CDR2: MGHRA, YSYEKL. J gave up 0 bases and V 1 base, and 6 bases lay outside the gene matches. In DNA, the CDR3 is TGCGCCAGCAGCCAAGCGGGGAGCGGGGTCTCCTACAATGAGCAGTTCTTC. Its translation: CASSQAGSGVSYNEQFF.

This clone was recorded once. V is TRBV6-5 and J is TRBJ2-7; TRBD1 aligns across 11 bases. With V trimmed by 4 bases and J by 9 bases, 11 bases remained unmatched. The CDR3 covers 15 residues. The germline V gene encodes CDR1 MNHEY and CDR2 SVGAGI. The CDR3 nucleotides read TGTGCCAGCAGTTCTGGGACAGGGGGAATGAATGGGCAGTACTTC. It encodes CASSSGTGGMNGQYF.

V and J are TRBV6-1 and TRBJ2-7, with D tentatively TRBD2 (6 bases). Germline lookup yields CDR1 MNHNS and CDR2 SASEGT. CDR3 length equals 15 residues. Trimming removed 6 bases from V and 1 base from J, with 16 bases in between. The CDR3 DNA reads TGTGCCAGCAGCTCCCAGCGGGTGGGGTCCTACGAGCAGTACTTC. It encodes CASSSQRVGSYEQYF.

V is TRBV10-1 and J is TRBJ2-1; 10 positions match TRBD2. Trimming took 4 bases from V and 9 from J; bases not matched to a gene: 6. This CDR3 is built from 14 residues. Germline assignment: CDR1 WNHNN and CDR2 SYGVQD (reference sequence). DNA of the CDR3: TGCGCCAGCAGTGGAGTCTTAGCGGGAGGTGAGCAGTTCTTC. Translation: CASSGVLAGGEQFF.

This clone appeared a single time. Other nucleotide sequences from this sample produce the same CDR3. V gene TRBV5-6 combines with J gene TRBJ2-5; D is possibly TRBD2 (6 bases). The V end lost 4 bases, the J end lost 0 bases, and 10 bases lay between the germline ends. Germline CDR1 SGHDT, CDR2 YYEEEE. The CDR3 runs to 14 residues. CDR3 coding DNA: TGTGCCAGCAGCCGACGGGGGTACCAAGAGACCCAGTACTTC. This gives the protein CASSRRGYQETQYF.

CDR3 loop: CASSEAVTDTQYF. In nucleotides, the CDR3 is TGTGCCAGCAGTGAGGCAGTCACAGATACGCAGTATTTT. This chain uses TRBV6-1 with TRBJ2-3; unclear D gene. With 3 bases removed from V and 2 bases from J, the gap between germline ends came to 6 bases. Germline V gives CDR1 MNHNS, CDR2 SASEGT. The CDR3 contains 13 residues.

The chain has TRBV18 and TRBJ2-3; the match to TRBD2 covers 8 bases. The CDR3 sequence is 14 residues long. Germline lookup yields CDR1 KGHSH and CDR2 LQKENI. The V and J ends lost 2 bases and 4 bases, in that order; junction bases with no gene match: 2. The CDR3 loop reads CASSPGLAADTQYF. The CDR3 DNA sequence: TGTGCCAGCTCACCAGGACTAGCAGCAGATACGCAGTATTTT.